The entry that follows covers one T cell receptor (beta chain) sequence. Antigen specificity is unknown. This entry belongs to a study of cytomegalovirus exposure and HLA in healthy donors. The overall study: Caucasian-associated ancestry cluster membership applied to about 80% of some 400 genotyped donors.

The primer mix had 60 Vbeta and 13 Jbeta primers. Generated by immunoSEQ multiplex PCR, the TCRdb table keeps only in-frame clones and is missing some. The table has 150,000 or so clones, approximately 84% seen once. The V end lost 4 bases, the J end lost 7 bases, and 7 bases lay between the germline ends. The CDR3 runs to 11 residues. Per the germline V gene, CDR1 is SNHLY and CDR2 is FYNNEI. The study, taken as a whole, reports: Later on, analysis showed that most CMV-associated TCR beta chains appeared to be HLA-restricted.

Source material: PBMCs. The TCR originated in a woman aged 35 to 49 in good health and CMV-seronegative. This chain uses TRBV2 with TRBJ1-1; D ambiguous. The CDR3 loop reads CASSVAGEAFF. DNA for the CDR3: TGTGCCAGCAGTGTGGCAGGTGAAGCTTTCTTT.